The 27 T cell receptor beta chains below were found in one sample sequenced in a study of cytomegalovirus exposure and HLA in healthy donors. The PCR had 60 Vbeta and 13 Jbeta primers. Generated by immunoSEQ multiplex PCR, the TCRdb table keeps only in-frame clones and is missing some. The table includes some 170,000 clones, 75% to 90% detected once. The sequenced material came from PBMCs. All receptors come from a middle-aged man in good health and CMV-seropositive.

The CDR3, as DNA: TGTGCCAGCAGTCCGGAAACAGCTAGCACAGATACGCAGTATTTT. Translation: CASSPETASTDTQYF. The chain carries TRBV7-6 and TRBJ2-3, with no clear D. The V gene lost 6 bases and the J gene lost 0 bases, with 13 bases spanning the gap. Germline V gene lookup returns CDR1 SGHVS and CDR2 FNYEAQ. This CDR3 has 15 residues.

This chain links TRBV10-2 with TRBJ1-1; tentative D call: TRBD1 (6 bases). Germline V gene sequence: CDR1 WSHSY, CDR2 SAAADI. Trimming cost V 6 bases and J 2 bases, with 16 bases left between them. This CDR3 has 15 amino acids. CDR3: CASRQGFAYNTEAFF. DNA of the CDR3: TGCGCCAGCAGACAGGGTTTCGCCTACAACACTGAAGCTTTCTTT.

This clone was picked up one time. This chain links TRBV7-9 with TRBJ2-5; TRBD1 is a possible D gene (6 bases). The DNA end is more similar to TRBJ2-7, so the J call may be wrong. CDR3 length equals 15 residues. CDR1 and CDR2 (germline): SEHNR, FQNEAQ (reference sequence). In DNA, the CDR3 is TGTGCCAGCAGCCCCCTCGTAGGGGGACCCTACGAGCAGTACTTC. Its translation: CASSPLVGGPYEQYF.

J is TRBJ2-7 and V is TRBV5-1; 11 bases match TRBD2. The CDR3 is 14 residues long. With V trimmed by 10 bases and J by 3 bases, 9 bases remained unmatched. CDR1 is SGHRS, CDR2 YFSETQ, per germline. DNA of the CDR3: TGCGCCGGATTTGGACTAGCGGGCAACTACGAGCAGTACTTC. Translated, it gives CAGFGLAGNYEQYF.

This clone was recorded a few times. V usage is TRBV5-1 and J usage is TRBJ2-2; D call uncertain. This CDR3 comprises 15 residues. Germline CDR1 and CDR2: SGHRS and YFSETQ. The V gene lost 5 bases and the J gene lost 0 bases, with 11 bases spanning the gap. CDR3 protein: CASRYRTTNTGELFF. The CDR3 DNA reads TGCGCCAGCAGGTATCGCACTACGAACACCGGGGAGCTGTTTTTT. Full variable domain (missing parts from reference TRBV5-1 and TRBJ2-2): KAGVTQTPRYLIKTRGQQVTLSCSPISGHRSVSWYQQTPGQGLQFLFEYFSETQRNKGNFPGRFSGRQFSNSRSEMNVSTLELGDSALYLCASRYRTTNTGELFFGEGSRLTVL.

Note on this clone: The sample holds other DNA sequences that translate to the same CDR3. This chain links TRBV9 with TRBJ2-7, with D maybe TRBD1 (6 bases). Germline V gene lookup returns CDR1 SGDLS and CDR2 YYNGEE. With 4 bases removed from V and 3 bases from J, the gap between germline ends came to 14 bases. The CDR3 loop spans 14 amino acids. CDR3 nucleotides: TGTGCCAGCAGCCCACAGGGAACCTACTACGAGCAGTACTTC. This gives the protein CASSPQGTYYEQYF.

The chain carries TRBV13 and TRBJ2-5; 9 bases are a match to TRBD1. Trimming removed 3 bases from V and 4 bases from J; junction bases left unmatched: 6. Germline lookup yields CDR1 PRHDT and CDR2 FYEKMQ (reference sequence). The CDR3 has 15 amino acids. The CDR3 protein is CASSFRRTGVETQYF. In DNA, the CDR3 is TGTGCCAGCAGCTTCCGAAGGACAGGGGTAGAGACCCAGTACTTC.

The V and J genes are TRBV2 and TRBJ2-2, with D perhaps matching TRBD1 (5 bases). V was cut by 5 bases and J by 1 base, with 8 bases left in between. CDR3 size: 14 residues. Looked up from germline, CDR1 is SNHLY and CDR2 is FYNNEI. Written as DNA, the CDR3 is TGTGCCAGCAGTTTTACAGGGAACACCGGGGAGCTGTTTTTT. This codes for CASSFTGNTGELFF.

The rearrangement joins TRBV5-4 to TRBJ2-1; 11 bases line up with TRBD2. CDR1 is SGHNT and CDR2 is YYREEE in the germline V gene (reference sequence). The V gene end was trimmed by 4 bases and the J gene end by 2 bases; junction bases not matched to a gene: 11. This CDR3 is 18 amino acids long. The CDR3 is CASSAILAGAHTYNEQFF. The CDR3 nucleotides are TGTGCCAGCAGCGCCATACTAGCGGGGGCACACACCTACAATGAGCAGTTCTTC.

The V and J genes are TRBV27 and TRBJ2-7; 8 positions agree with TRBD2. Trimming cost V 3 bases and J 4 bases; bases outside gene matches: 2. Germline loops: CDR1 MNHEY, CDR2 SMNVEV (reference sequence). The CDR3 loop spans 13 amino acids. CDR3 DNA sequence: TGTGCCAGCAGTTTTTCTAGCGGGTACGAGCAGTACTTC. This translates into CASSFSSGYEQYF.

The chain links TRBV4-2 to TRBJ2-1; 7 bases agree with TRBD2. V dropped 2 bases and J dropped 7; count of bases not matched to a gene: 14. This CDR3 has 17 amino acids. Germline V gives CDR1 LGHNA, CDR2 YNFKEQ. The CDR3 protein is CASSQSATTAGTNEQFF. The CDR3 DNA is TGTGCCAGCAGCCAATCGGCTACTACAGCGGGAACAAATGAGCAGTTCTTC.

This sequence joins TRBV30 and TRBJ1-4; D may be TRBD1 (6 bases). Germline V gene lookup returns CDR1 GTSNPN and CDR2 SVGIG (reference sequence). The V gene lost 1 base and the J gene lost 7 bases, with 13 bases spanning the gap. This CDR3 region has 14 residues. The CDR3 reads CAWSGAGAGEKLFF. The CDR3 nucleotides read TGTGCCTGGAGTGGAGCGGGGGCCGGTGAAAAACTGTTTTTT.

The sample holds many counts of this clone. The chain couples TRBV5-1 to TRBJ2-7; D ambiguous. From germline, CDR1 is SGHRS and CDR2 YFSETQ. Trimming took 1 base from V and 0 from J, leaving 5 bases between them. The CDR3 sequence is 13 residues long. CDR3 region: CASSLYFSYEQYF. For the CDR3, the DNA is TGCGCCAGCAGCTTGTACTTCTCCTACGAGCAGTACTTC.

The CDR3 DNA is TGTGCCAGCAGTACCCGGGAGGGTGCCCCGTCTAACTATGGCTACACCTTC. The encoded protein is CASSTREGAPSNYGYTF. The V call is TRBV9, the J call TRBJ1-2; D is unclear. The germline gives CDR1 SGDLS, CDR2 YYNGEE. Trimming took off 5 bases at V and 0 bases at J, with 20 bases between the two ends. The CDR3 totals 17 residues.

The count of this clone is one. The chain carries TRBV4-2 and TRBJ2-1, with TRBD2 identical over 8 bases. The CDR3 has 15 residues. Per the germline V gene, CDR1 is LGHNA and CDR2 is YNFKEQ. Losses at the gene ends were 1 base for V and 8 bases for J; bases not matched to a gene: 7. In nucleotides, the CDR3 is TGTGCCAGCAGCCAAGTGGCGGGGGGAACGGATGAGCAGTTCTTC. Translation gives CASSQVAGGTDEQFF.

On this clone itself: One junction end disagrees with the germline gene, perhaps due to a read error. The rearrangement uses TRBV7-9 and TRBJ1-6, with a weak D call TRBD1 (6 bases). Germline CDR1 SEHNR, CDR2 FQNEAQ (reference sequence). CDR3 length: 15 residues. The CDR3 DNA reads as TGTTCCAGCAGCTTAGCAGGGCAGGGGCTCTCACCCCTCCACTTT. This translates into CSSSLAGQGLSPLHF.

This chain links TRBV4-3 with TRBJ2-1, with D possibly being TRBD1 (5 bases). The CDR3 runs to 15 residues. V was clipped by 1 base and J by 3 bases, with 10 bases between them. The germline CDR1 and CDR2 sequences are LGHNA and YSLEER. In nucleotides, the CDR3 is TGCGCCAGCAGCCAAGTCTTTGACAGCTACAATGAGCAGTTCTTC. Its protein is CASSQVFDSYNEQFF.

In the case of this clone: One end of the junction does not line up with germline, which may come from a read error. The gene calls are TRBV27 and TRBJ2-7; D possibly corresponds to TRBD1 (6 bases). This CDR3 has 14 residues. The V gene's germline CDR1 is MNHEY and CDR2 SMNVEV (reference sequence). This CDR3 reads CASSLVGAEYVQYF. In nucleotides, the CDR3 is TGTGCCAGCAGTTTAGTGGGGGCCGAATACGTGCAGTACTTC.

There are a few counts of this clone. The V call is TRBV11-2, the J call TRBJ1-5, with D hard to call. Per the germline V gene, CDR1 is SGHAT and CDR2 is FQNNGV. V was shortened by 4 bases and J by 3 bases, with 10 bases between the two germline ends. CDR3 length: 14 residues. CDR3 DNA sequence: TGTGCCAGCAGCTCTCTGGAGTCCAATCAGCCCCAGCATTTT. It encodes CASSSLESNQPQHF. Complete variable domain (other parts from reference TRBV11-2 and TRBJ1-5): EAGVAQSPRYKIIEKRQSVAFWCNPISGHATLYWYQQILGQGPKLLIQFQNNGVVDDSQLPKDRFSAERLKGVDSTLKIQPAKLEDSAVYLCASSSLESNQPQHFGDGTRLSIL.

This clone occurred once. The chain recombines TRBV28 with TRBJ1-2; D possibly corresponds to TRBD1 (5 bases). The germline CDR1 and CDR2 sequences are MDHEN and SYDVKM. Trimming left V 6 bases short and J 4 bases short, with 15 bases between. The length of the CDR3 is 14 residues. CDR3 DNA sequence: TGTGCCAGCAGCGGCGGGGACTTGGGCTATGGCTACACCTTC. It is translated as CASSGGDLGYGYTF.

CDR3 DNA sequence: TGTGCCAGCGGGGACACCGCCTACGAGCAGTACTTC. It is translated as CASGDTAYEQYF. The V gene is TRBV9, the J gene TRBJ2-5; possible D gene TRBD1, 6 bases. The J call is in doubt because the DNA end fits TRBJ2-7 better. Germline V lookup: CDR1 SGDLS, CDR2 YYNGEE. CDR3 length: 12 amino acids.

This clone appeared once. The V and J genes are TRBV15 and TRBJ2-1; D is unresolved. The germline CDR1 and CDR2 sequences are LNHNV and YYDKDF (reference sequence). V was clipped by 1 base and J by 8 bases, with 9 bases between them. The CDR3 sequence is 13 residues long. This chain's CDR3 is CATSRGDTHEQFF. The CDR3 bases are TGTGCCACCAGCAGAGGAGATACCCATGAGCAGTTCTTC.

This chain links TRBV28 with TRBJ2-7; perhaps TRBD1 as D (7 bases). Looked up from germline, CDR1 is MDHEN and CDR2 is SYDVKM. The CDR3 is 13 amino acids. V was shortened by 5 bases and J by 5 bases, with 13 bases between the two germline ends. DNA of the CDR3: TGTGCCAGCAGTCAGGGGGGTACGGACGAGCAGTACTTC. Translation gives CASSQGGTDEQYF.

In its sample, this clone was seen once. The V call is TRBV11-2, the J call TRBJ2-1; possibly TRBD1 for D (6 bases). Deletions cut 3 bases from V and 1 base from J, with 7 bases between. Germline V gene lookup returns CDR1 SGHAT and CDR2 FQNNGV. The CDR3 is made up of 14 amino acids. The CDR3 DNA is TGTGCCAGCAGCTTGGGGACATCCTACAATGAGCAGTTCTTC. This gives the protein CASSLGTSYNEQFF.

This clone was seen just once. This chain uses TRBV27 with TRBJ2-1, with TRBD1 identical over 7 bases. The V gene's germline CDR1 is MNHEY and CDR2 SMNVEV (reference sequence). V trimming: 2 bases; J trimming: 9 bases; junction bases outside the gene matches: 4. The CDR3 runs to 13 residues. CDR3 bases: TGTGCCAGCAGTTTAGGGACAGCCACTGAGCAGTTCTTC. The encoded protein is CASSLGTATEQFF.

The chain uses TRBV4-1 and TRBJ1-4, with no clear D. Germline loops: CDR1 MGHRA, CDR2 YSYEKL. V was trimmed by 3 bases and J by 7 bases, leaving 15 bases between them. CDR3 length: 15 amino acids. The CDR3 DNA is TGCGCCAGCAGCCAGATCGTTGAACGGGGTGAAAAACTGTTTTTT. Protein sequence: CASSQIVERGEKLFF.

The V and J genes are TRBV9 and TRBJ2-6; D gene ambiguous. Germline values: CDR1 SGDLS, CDR2 YYNGEE. CDR3 length: 16 residues. Trimming took 0 bases from V and 4 from J, leaving 11 bases between them. The CDR3: CASSVGGSSGANVLTF. The CDR3 DNA reads as TGTGCCAGCAGCGTAGGAGGTTCCTCCGGGGCCAACGTCCTGACTTTC.